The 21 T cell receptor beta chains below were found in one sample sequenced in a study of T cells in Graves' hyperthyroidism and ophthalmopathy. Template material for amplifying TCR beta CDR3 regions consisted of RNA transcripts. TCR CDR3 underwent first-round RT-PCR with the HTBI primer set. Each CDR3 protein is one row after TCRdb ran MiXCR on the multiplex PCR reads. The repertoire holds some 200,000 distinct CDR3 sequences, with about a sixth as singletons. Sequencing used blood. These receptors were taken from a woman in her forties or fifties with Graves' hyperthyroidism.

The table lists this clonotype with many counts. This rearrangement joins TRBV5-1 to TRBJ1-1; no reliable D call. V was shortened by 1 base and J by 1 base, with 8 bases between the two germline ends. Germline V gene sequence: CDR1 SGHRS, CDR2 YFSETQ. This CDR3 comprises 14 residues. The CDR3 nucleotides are TGCGCCAGCAGCTTGCAGGCGTCGAACACTGAAGCTTTCTTT. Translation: CASSLQASNTEAFF. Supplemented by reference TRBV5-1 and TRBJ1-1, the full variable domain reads KAGVTQTPRYLIKTRGQQVTLSCSPISGHRSVSWYQQTPGQGLQFLFEYFSETQRNKGNFPGRFSGRQFSNSRSEMNVSTLELGDSALYLCASSLQASNTEAFFGQGTRLTVV.

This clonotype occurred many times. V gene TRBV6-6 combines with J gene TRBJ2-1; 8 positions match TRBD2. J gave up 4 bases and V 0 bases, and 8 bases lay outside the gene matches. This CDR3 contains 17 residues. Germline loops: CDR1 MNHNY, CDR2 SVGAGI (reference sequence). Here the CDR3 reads CASSYSDAGGAYNEQFF. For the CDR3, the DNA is TGTGCCAGCAGTTACTCGGACGCGGGAGGCGCTTACAATGAGCAGTTCTTC.

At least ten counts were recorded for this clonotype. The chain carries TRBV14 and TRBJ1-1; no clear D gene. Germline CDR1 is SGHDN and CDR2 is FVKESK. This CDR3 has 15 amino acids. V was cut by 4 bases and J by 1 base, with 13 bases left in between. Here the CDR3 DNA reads TGTGCCAGCAGCCCAAGGCAGAAGACGAACACTGAAGCTTTCTTT. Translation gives CASSPRQKTNTEAFF.

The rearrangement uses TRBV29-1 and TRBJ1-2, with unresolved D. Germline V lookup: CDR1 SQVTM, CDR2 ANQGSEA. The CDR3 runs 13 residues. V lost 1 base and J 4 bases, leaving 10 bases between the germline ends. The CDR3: CSVEGVETYGYTF. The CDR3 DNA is TGCAGCGTTGAAGGGGTGGAGACCTATGGCTACACCTTC.

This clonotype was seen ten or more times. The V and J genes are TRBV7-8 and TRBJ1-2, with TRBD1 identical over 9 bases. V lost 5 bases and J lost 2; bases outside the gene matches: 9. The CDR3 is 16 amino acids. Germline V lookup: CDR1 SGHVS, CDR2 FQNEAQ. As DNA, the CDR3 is TGTGCCAGCAGCGCTCTGGGACAGGGCTTAAACTATGGCTACACCTTC. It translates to CASSALGQGLNYGYTF.

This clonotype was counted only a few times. CDR3 coding DNA: TGTGCCAGCAGCAAAACGACTACCGGCTACGAGCAGTACTTC. As protein: CASSKTTTGYEQYF. The rearrangement joins TRBV3-1 to TRBJ2-7; TRBD2 is a possible D gene (5 bases). This CDR3 comprises 14 residues. CDR1 is LGHDT and CDR2 is YNNKEL in the germline V gene (reference sequence). The V and J ends lost 5 bases and 3 bases respectively, with 14 bases between them.

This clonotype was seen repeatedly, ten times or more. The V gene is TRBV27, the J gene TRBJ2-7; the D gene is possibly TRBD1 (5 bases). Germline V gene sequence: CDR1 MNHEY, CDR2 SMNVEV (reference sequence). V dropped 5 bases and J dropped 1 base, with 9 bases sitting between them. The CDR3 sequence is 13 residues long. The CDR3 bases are TGTGCCAGCAGTCACCGACAGTCCTACGAGCAGTACTTC. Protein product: CASSHRQSYEQYF.

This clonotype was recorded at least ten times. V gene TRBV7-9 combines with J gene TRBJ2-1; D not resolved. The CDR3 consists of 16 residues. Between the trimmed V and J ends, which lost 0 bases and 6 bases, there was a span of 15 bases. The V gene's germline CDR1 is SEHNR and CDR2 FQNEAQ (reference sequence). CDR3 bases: TGTGCCAGCAGCTTAGCTGCACGGCCATGGGGCAATGAGCAGTTCTTC. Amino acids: CASSLAARPWGNEQFF.

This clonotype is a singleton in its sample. CDR3 coding DNA: TGTGCCAGCAGCTTATATCATTGGACTAGCGGGAGGAGTCCCCACAATGAGCAGTTCTTC. Translation: CASSLYHWTSGRSPHNEQFF. The chain links TRBV11-2 to TRBJ2-1; 14 bases match TRBD2. Germline-derived CDR1 and CDR2 are SGHAT and FQNNGV. Unmatched junction bases numbered 14, after V lost 2 bases and J lost 5 bases. The CDR3 has 20 amino acids.

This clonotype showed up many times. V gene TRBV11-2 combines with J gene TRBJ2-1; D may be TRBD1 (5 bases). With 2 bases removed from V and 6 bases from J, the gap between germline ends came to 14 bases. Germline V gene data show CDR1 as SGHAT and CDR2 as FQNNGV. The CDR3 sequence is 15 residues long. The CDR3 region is CASSLSDTASNEQFF. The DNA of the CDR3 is TGTGCCAGCAGCTTATCGGACACAGCCTCCAATGAGCAGTTCTTC.

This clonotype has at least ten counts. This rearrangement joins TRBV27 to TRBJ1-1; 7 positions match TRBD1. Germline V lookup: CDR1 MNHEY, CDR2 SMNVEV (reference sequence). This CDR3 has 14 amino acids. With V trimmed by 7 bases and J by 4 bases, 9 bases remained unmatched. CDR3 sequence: CASNAQGVSTEAFF. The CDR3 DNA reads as TGTGCCAGCAACGCGCAGGGGGTGAGCACTGAAGCTTTCTTT.

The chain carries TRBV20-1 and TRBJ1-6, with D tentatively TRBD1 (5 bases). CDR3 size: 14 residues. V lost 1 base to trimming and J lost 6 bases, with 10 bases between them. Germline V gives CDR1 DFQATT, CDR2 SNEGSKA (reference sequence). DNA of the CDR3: TGCAGTGCTAGAGGTGGGGGAATTAATTCACCCCTCCACTTT. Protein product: CSARGGGINSPLHF.

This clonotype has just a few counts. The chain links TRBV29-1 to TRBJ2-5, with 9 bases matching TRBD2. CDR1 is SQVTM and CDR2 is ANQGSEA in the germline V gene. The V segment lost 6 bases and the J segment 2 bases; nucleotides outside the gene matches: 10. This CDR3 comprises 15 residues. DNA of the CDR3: TGCAGCGTATTACTAGCGGGCGAGCAACAAGAGACCCAGTACTTC. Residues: CSVLLAGEQQETQYF.

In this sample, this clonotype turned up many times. The CDR3, as DNA: TGTGCCAGCAGCTTGGGCCTAGCGGGAGTCCATGAGCAGTTCTTC. This sequence encodes CASSLGLAGVHEQFF. The V call is TRBV11-2, the J call TRBJ2-1, with TRBD2 matching over 10 bases. There are 15 residues in the CDR3. Germline-derived CDR1 and CDR2 are SGHAT and FQNNGV. V gave up 3 bases and J gave up 8 bases; unmatched junction bases: 7.

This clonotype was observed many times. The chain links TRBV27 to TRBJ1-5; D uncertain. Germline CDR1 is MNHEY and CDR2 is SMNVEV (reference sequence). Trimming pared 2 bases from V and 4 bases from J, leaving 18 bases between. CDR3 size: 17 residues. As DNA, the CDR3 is TGTGCCAGCAGTTTAAATGTGTTAACAGCTCTGAATCAGCCCCAGCATTTT. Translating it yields CASSLNVLTALNQPQHF.

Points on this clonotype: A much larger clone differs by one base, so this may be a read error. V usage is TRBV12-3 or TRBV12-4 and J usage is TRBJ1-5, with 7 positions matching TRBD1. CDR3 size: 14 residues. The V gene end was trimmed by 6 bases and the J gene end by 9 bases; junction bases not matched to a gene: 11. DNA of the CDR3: TGTGCCAGCAGACGAGGACAGGACTATCGGCCCCAGCATTTT. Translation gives CASRRGQDYRPQHF.

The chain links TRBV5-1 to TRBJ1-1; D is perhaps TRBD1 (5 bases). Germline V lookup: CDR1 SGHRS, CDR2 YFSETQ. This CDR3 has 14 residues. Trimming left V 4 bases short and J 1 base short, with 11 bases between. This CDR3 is CASSLDSKNTEAFF. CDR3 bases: TGCGCCAGCAGCCTAGACAGTAAGAACACTGAAGCTTTCTTT.

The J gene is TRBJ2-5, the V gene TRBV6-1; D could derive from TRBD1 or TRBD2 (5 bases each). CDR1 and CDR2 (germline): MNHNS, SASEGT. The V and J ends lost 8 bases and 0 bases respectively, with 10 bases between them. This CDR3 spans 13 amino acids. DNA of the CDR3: TGTGCCAGCGGGGGACCGAACCAAGAGACCCAGTACTTC. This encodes CASGGPNQETQYF.

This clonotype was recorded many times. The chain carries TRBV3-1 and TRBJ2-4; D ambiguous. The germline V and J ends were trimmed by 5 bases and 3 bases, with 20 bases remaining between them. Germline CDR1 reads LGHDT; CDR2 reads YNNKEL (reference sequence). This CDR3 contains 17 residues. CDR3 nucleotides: TGTGCCAGCAGCTTTCTTATCCAGCCTGGCGACAAAAACATTCAGTACTTC. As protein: CASSFLIQPGDKNIQYF.

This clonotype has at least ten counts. This CDR3 reads CASSLAPGAYEQYF. CDR3 coding DNA: TGTGCCAGCAGCTTAGCCCCAGGGGCCTACGAGCAGTACTTC. The V gene is TRBV7-2, the J gene TRBJ2-7; D is perhaps TRBD1 (6 bases). The germline V gene encodes CDR1 SGHTA and CDR2 FQGNSA. Trimming cost V 0 bases and J 2 bases, with 8 bases left between them. CDR3 length: 14 residues.

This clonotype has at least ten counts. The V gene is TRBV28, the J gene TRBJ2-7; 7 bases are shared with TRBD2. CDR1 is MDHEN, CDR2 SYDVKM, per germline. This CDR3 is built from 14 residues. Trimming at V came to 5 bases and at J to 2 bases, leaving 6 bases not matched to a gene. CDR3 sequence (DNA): TGTGCCAGCAGTCCCACTAGCGAGCCCTACGAGCAGTACTTC. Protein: CASSPTSEPYEQYF.